This TCR beta chain stems from a study of shared clonotypes between healthy human individuals. About the research overall: The donors, two women and three men, were aged 18 to 49.

Several immunoSEQ plates received, in even portions, the genomic DNA of each subset. Data came from immunoSEQ multiplex PCR; TCRdb stores just in-frame clones and leaves some out. This sample has 2 million to 2.5 million clones, with around 90% found just once. Concerning this clone: Its specificity is unknown.

Study outcomes and limitations: All-four-donor shared clonotypes had higher generation probabilities than non-shared clonotypes did.

The ends were cut back, 2 bases at V and 6 bases at J, with 17 bases in the middle. Looked up from germline, CDR1 is MDHEN and CDR2 is SYDVKM. CDR3 length: 15 amino acids. Participating donors were healthy, HIV-negative adults free of recent acute infections or vaccinations. The clonotype originates from a man in his late teens or twenties in good health. Some clones in this sample may be carry-over from other donors' samples. The sequenced sample consisted of naive CD4+ T cells from PBMCs. Described subset: CD45RA+ positively selected. The genes are TRBV28 and TRBJ2-7; either TRBD1 or TRBD2 may fit D (5 bases each). The CDR3 coding sequence is TGTGCCAGCAGTTTAGCCCGTTGGGGGTCTGCCGAGCAGTACTTC. It translates to CASSLARWGSAEQYF. The variable domain in full, with the rest retrieved from reference TRBV28 and TRBJ2-7, is DVKVTQSSRYLVKRTGEKVFLECVQDMDHENMFWYRQDPGLGLRLIYFSYDVKMKEKGDIPEGYSVSREKKERFSLILESASTNQTSMYLCASSLARWGSAEQYFGPGTRLTVT.